Each of the 8 T cell receptor beta chains below was sequenced from the same sample in a study of response to subunit inactivated influenza vaccine. TCRdb re-analysed the RT-PCR reads in MiXCR, keeping a single row per CDR3 protein. The profile covers hundreds of thousands of distinct CDR3 sequences, with 21% appearing a single time and roughly a tenth taken by the ten largest. The sample in question was PBMCs from blood, obtained about 20 months after vaccination. The receptors shown here come from a man between 50 and 70 years old who received an inactivated influenza vaccine.

The rearrangement links TRBV29-1 to TRBJ2-3, with D perhaps matching TRBD1 or TRBD2 (5 bases each). The V gene lost 4 bases and the J gene lost 0 bases, with 17 bases spanning the gap. The CDR3 runs to 16 residues. Germline loops: CDR1 SQVTM, CDR2 ANQGSEA. As DNA, the CDR3 is TGCAGCGTTGTGGGGGTGGAGCGGTTTAGCACAGATACGCAGTATTTT. It codes for CSVVGVERFSTDTQYF.

CDR3 sequence: CATSVGGADTQYF. CDR3 DNA sequence: TGTGCCACCAGTGTAGGAGGGGCAGATACGCAGTATTTT. V and J are TRBV24-1 and TRBJ2-3, with a possible D match to TRBD2 (6 bases). Trimming pared 5 bases from V and 4 bases from J, leaving 9 bases between. Germline assignment: CDR1 KGHDR and CDR2 SFDVKD. The CDR3 sequence is 13 residues long.

The chain has TRBV29-1 and TRBJ2-5; 9 bases are shared with TRBD1. CDR1 is SQVTM and CDR2 is ANQGSEA in the germline V gene. The CDR3 is 15 amino acids. With 0 bases clipped from V and 2 bases from J, the junction kept 4 bases outside the gene matches. The CDR3 here is CSVEDRGQGQETQYF. CDR3 nucleotides: TGCAGCGTTGAAGATCGGGGACAGGGTCAAGAGACCCAGTACTTC. The full variable domain, rest sourced from reference TRBV29-1 and TRBJ2-5, is SAVISQKPSRDICQRGTSLTIQCQVDSQVTMMFWYRQQPGQSLTLIATANQGSEATYESGFVIDKFPISRPNLTFSTLTVSNMSPEDSSIYLCSVEDRGQGQETQYFGPGTRLLVL.

This clonotype occurred a few times. This rearrangement joins TRBV10-2 to TRBJ1-6; TRBD1 is a possible D gene (6 bases). Germline V gives CDR1 WSHSY, CDR2 SAAADI. The CDR3 sequence is 11 residues long. V lost 3 bases to trimming and J lost 14 bases, with 8 bases between them. In DNA, the CDR3 is TGCGCCAGCAGTGAAGGGGGTTCCCTCCACTTT. This codes for CASSEGGSLHF.

The chain recombines TRBV20-1 with TRBJ1-6, with TRBD1 as a possible D gene (5 bases). Germline V lookup: CDR1 DFQATT, CDR2 SNEGSKA (reference sequence). CDR3 length equals 13 residues. V lost 3 bases and J lost 9, with 12 bases in between. The CDR3 nucleotides read TGCAGTGCTAGGCGGGAGGGGATTTCACCCCTCCACTTT. This sequence encodes CSARREGISPLHF.

The chain has TRBV5-1 and TRBJ1-1; 7 positions match TRBD1. The CDR3 covers 15 residues. Germline assignment: CDR1 SGHRS and CDR2 YFSETQ. Germline trimming cut 3 bases from V and 1 base from J; bases unmatched to any gene: 6. The DNA of the CDR3 is TGCGCCAGCAGCTCTGGGTCAGGGGGGAACACTGAAGCTTTCTTT. This translates into CASSSGSGGNTEAFF. Supplemented by reference TRBV5-1 and TRBJ1-1, the full variable domain reads KAGVTQTPRYLIKTRGQQVTLSCSPISGHRSVSWYQQTPGQGLQFLFEYFSETQRNKGNFPGRFSGRQFSNSRSEMNVSTLELGDSALYLCASSSGSGGNTEAFFGQGTRLTVV.

The chain couples TRBV10-3 to TRBJ1-1; D unresolved. The germline gives CDR1 ENHRY, CDR2 SYGVKD. Trimming cost V 0 bases and J 2 bases, with 7 bases left between them. The CDR3 consists of 14 residues. CDR3 DNA sequence: TGTGCCATCAGTGAGTCGTATACAAACACTGAAGCTTTCTTT. Translation gives CAISESYTNTEAFF.

This clonotype turned up a few times. This chain joins TRBV5-6 and TRBJ1-2, with 7 bases fitting TRBD1. The CDR3 totals 15 residues. V lost 4 bases, J lost 8 bases, and 14 bases stayed unmatched. The V gene's germline CDR1 is SGHDT and CDR2 YYEEEE. DNA of the CDR3: TGTGCCAGCAGCCCGCCAGGGGGAGTGAGATGGGGCTACACCTTC. It translates to CASSPPGGVRWGYTF. Looking up the rest from reference TRBV5-6 and TRBJ1-2 gives the full variable domain: DAGVTQSPTHLIKTRGQQVTLRCSPKSGHDTVSWYQQALGQGPQFIFQYYEEEERQRGNFPDRFSGHQFPNYSSELNVNALLLGDSALYLCASSPPGGVRWGYTFGSGTRLTVV.